This TCR beta chain was sequenced in a study of shared clonotypes between healthy human individuals. Overall study: CD4 naive and CD4 memory each took three plates per donor, while CD8 naive took two and CD8 memory one.

The junction had 6 bases not matched to a gene; V was cut back by 6 bases and J by 5 bases. Germline V CDR1 and CDR2: MNHEY, SVGAGI. This CDR3 is 15 amino acids long. The table lists this clone with a count of one. The antigen remains unidentified. Genomic DNA belonging to each subset was distributed in equal measure over several immunoSEQ plates. Profiled with immunoSEQ multiplex PCR; TCRdb holds only in-frame clones, not every one. The sample yields about 2 million clones, 95% seen once. Study results and limitations: Naive CD4 clonotypes overlapped across a few donors at around 4.8%. Sorted-subset sequencing, rarefaction showed, was incomplete despite large depth.

This receptor was obtained from a young man in good health. The chain links TRBV6-5 to TRBJ2-5; 13 bases fit TRBD2. The sequenced sample consisted of naive CD4+ T cells sorted from blood. The subset is: CD45RA+ positively selected. CDR3 nucleotide sequence: TGTGCCAGCAGCTCGACTAGCGGGGGGCCTGAGACCCAGTACTTC. Its translation: CASSSTSGGPETQYF.